The 32 T cell receptor beta chains below come from one sample, sequenced in a study of blood T cell repertoires in COVID-19. The table came from immunoSEQ multiplex PCR; TCRdb's copy has only in-frame clones and leaves some out. Seen here are 310,000 or so clones, over 70% observed once, and the top ten hold approximately 1.3%. Sequencing was done on a sample of peripheral blood. The receptors here all came from a woman aged 45 to 65 with acute or convalescent COVID-19.

The chain employs TRBV7-2 and TRBJ1-2; the D gene is possibly TRBD1 (5 bases). The V gene lost 3 bases and the J gene lost 8 bases, with 13 bases spanning the gap. The CDR3 contains 13 residues. Germline lookup yields CDR1 SGHTA and CDR2 FQGNSA. CDR3 in DNA: TGTGCCAGCAGCTTGGCGGCGGGGGACGGCTACACCTTC. Amino acid sequence: CASSLAAGDGYTF. The complete variable domain, with remaining parts taken from reference TRBV7-2 and TRBJ1-2, reads GAGVSQSPSNKVTEKGKDVELRCDPISGHTALYWYRQSLGQGLEFLIYFQGNSAPDKSGLPSDRFSAERTGGSVSTLTIQRTQQEDSAVYLCASSLAAGDGYTFGSGTRLTVV.

The chain couples TRBV7-9 to TRBJ1-1; maybe TRBD1 (6 bases). Between the trimmed V and J ends, which lost 6 bases and 2 bases, there was a span of 16 bases. The germline V gene has CDR1 SEHNR and CDR2 FQNEAQ (reference sequence). This CDR3 region has 15 residues. The CDR3 nucleotides read TGTGCCAGCAGTAGTATCGCGGGGGGCAACACTGAAGCTTTCTTT. Its protein product is CASSSIAGGNTEAFF.

This chain links TRBV19 with TRBJ1-5; no firm D call. The germline gives CDR1 LNHDA, CDR2 SQIVND (reference sequence). The V gene lost 1 base and the J gene lost 3 bases, with 7 bases spanning the gap. The CDR3 loop spans 14 amino acids. The DNA of the CDR3 is TGTGCCAGTAGTATAGGACACATCAATCAGCCCCAGCATTTT. This codes for CASSIGHINQPQHF.

This clone has more than one count but fewer than ten. The chain joins TRBV1 to TRBJ2-7; the table's D call TRBD2 went unverified against the DNA. TRBV1 is marked as a pseudogene. CDR3 size: 16 residues. The DNA for the CDR3 is TGCACCAGCAGCCCGGCTAGCGGGGGCCCTCCCTACGAGCAGTACGTC. Its translation: CTSSPASGGPPYEQYV.

V and J are TRBV3-1 (or the pseudogene TRBV3-2) and TRBJ2-1; perhaps TRBD2 as D (5 bases). V lost 3 bases and J lost 0, with 15 bases in between. Germline V gene sequence: CDR1 LGHDT, CDR2 YNNKEL (reference sequence). This CDR3 is 17 amino acids long. The CDR3 reads CASSQGDWTSSYNEQFF. Here the CDR3 DNA reads TGTGCCAGCAGCCAGGGTGATTGGACTTCCTCCTACAATGAGCAGTTCTTC.

The chain joins TRBV5-8 to TRBJ1-1; D ambiguous. The CDR3 spans 13 residues. Trimming took off 6 bases at V and 3 bases at J, with 12 bases between the two ends. Germline V gene sequence: CDR1 SGHTS, CDR2 YDEGEE. In DNA form, the CDR3 reads TGTGCCAGCACCACGGACTGGTACACTGAAGCTTTCTTT. Protein sequence: CASTTDWYTEAFF.

Notes on this clone: The identical CDR3 is also encoded by other nucleotide sequences in the sample. V usage is TRBV9 and J usage is TRBJ2-5; D not resolved. The germline gives CDR1 SGDLS, CDR2 YYNGEE. The CDR3 sequence is 13 residues long. Trimming cost V 2 bases and J 2 bases, with 7 bases left between them. CDR3 loop: CASSVHRQETQYF. The DNA of the CDR3 is TGTGCCAGCAGCGTTCACAGACAAGAGACCCAGTACTTC. The whole variable domain, remainder taken from reference TRBV9 and TRBJ2-5, is DSGVTQTPKHLITATGQRVTLRCSPRSGDLSVYWYQQSLDQGLQFLIQYYNGEERAKGNILERFSAQQFPDLHSELNLSSLELGDSALYFCASSVHRQETQYFGPGTRLLVL.

On this clone: The same CDR3 can be traced to other DNA sequences in this sample. The chain recombines TRBV10-3 with TRBJ2-5; TRBD1 is a possible D gene (5 bases). This CDR3 has 14 residues. V lost 1 base and J 4 bases, leaving 10 bases between the germline ends. Per germline, CDR1 ENHRY and CDR2 SYGVKD. CDR3 nucleotide sequence: TGTGCCATCAGTGAGTTCCAGGGCGGAGAGACCCAGTACTTC. Translated: CAISEFQGGETQYF.

The chain links TRBV2 to TRBJ1-1; no clear D gene. The V gene lost 4 bases and the J gene lost 3 bases, with 9 bases spanning the gap. The CDR3 totals 13 residues. The germline CDR1 and CDR2 sequences are SNHLY and FYNNEI. CDR3 in amino acids: CASSGHRDTEAFF. Here the CDR3 DNA reads TGTGCCAGCAGTGGTCACCGAGACACTGAAGCTTTCTTT.

The CDR3 nucleotides read TGTGCCAGCAGTGAGCCGGGGAGCACTGAAGCTTTCTTT. This translates into CASSEPGSTEAFF. The chain joins TRBV2 to TRBJ1-1; D unclear. This CDR3 region has 13 residues. V lost 3 bases, J lost 4 bases, and 9 bases lay in between. From germline, CDR1 is SNHLY and CDR2 FYNNEI. Variable domain in full (rest from reference TRBV2 and TRBJ1-1): EPEVTQTPSHQVTQMGQEVILRCVPISNHLYFYWYRQILGQKVEFLVSFYNNEISEKSEIFDDQFSVERPDGSNFTLKIRSTKLEDSAMYFCASSEPGSTEAFFGQGTRLTVV.

This CDR3 reads CASSLAGYQETQYF. CDR3 DNA: TGTGCCAGCAGCTTAGCAGGGTACCAAGAGACCCAGTACTTC. V and J are TRBV5-4 and TRBJ2-5; TRBD1 might be the D (5 bases). Trimming removed 2 bases from V and 0 bases from J, with 8 bases in between. Germline V gene data show CDR1 as SGHNT and CDR2 as YYREEE (reference sequence). This CDR3 is 14 amino acids long.

To note about this clone: In the same sample, other DNA sequences code for this CDR3. The chain links TRBV2 to TRBJ2-1; tentatively, D is TRBD2 (6 bases). This CDR3 has 13 residues. Trimming took off 4 bases at V and 5 bases at J, with 9 bases between the two ends. Germline CDR1 reads SNHLY; CDR2 reads FYNNEI. CDR3: CASSGGLHNEQFF. CDR3 nucleotide sequence: TGTGCCAGCAGTGGGGGACTCCACAATGAGCAGTTCTTC.

CDR3 region: CASSYSDPEYNEQFF. The CDR3 DNA is TGTGCCAGCAGTTACTCTGATCCGGAGTACAATGAGCAGTTCTTC. The rearrangement uses TRBV6-5 and TRBJ2-1; D remains unclear. V gave up 0 bases and J gave up 4 bases, with 10 bases separating them. The V gene's germline CDR1 is MNHEY and CDR2 SVGAGI. The CDR3 runs 15 residues.

The chain links TRBV6-1 to TRBJ2-7, with 8 bases identical to TRBD1. Germline values: CDR1 MNHNS, CDR2 SASEGT. The CDR3 has 18 amino acids. V trimming: 2 bases; J trimming: 5 bases; junction bases outside the gene matches: 17. CDR3 nucleotides: TGTGCCAGCAGTGAAATCCCTTACCTTACAGGGGGGAGAAACGAGCAGTACTTC. Its protein is CASSEIPYLTGGRNEQYF.

V and J are TRBV19 and TRBJ1-4, with 7 nucleotides matching TRBD1. CDR3 size: 17 residues. Germline V lookup: CDR1 LNHDA, CDR2 SQIVND (reference sequence). The junction had 13 bases not matched to a gene; V was cut back by 1 base and J by 8 bases. Here the CDR3 reads CASSIGRRRGREEKLFF. The CDR3 bases are TGTGCCAGTAGTATAGGCCGAAGAAGGGGGCGAGAGGAAAAACTGTTTTTT.

The V call is TRBV9, the J call TRBJ2-1; 8 nucleotides align to TRBD2. Per germline, CDR1 SGDLS and CDR2 YYNGEE. The CDR3 is 15 amino acids. With 4 bases clipped from V and 5 bases from J, the junction kept 8 bases outside the gene matches. The CDR3 sequence: CASSTSGRSDNEQFF. The CDR3 coding sequence is TGTGCCAGCAGCACTAGCGGTCGTTCGGACAATGAGCAGTTCTTC.

This clone was recorded once. The chain recombines TRBV19 with TRBJ2-1; D not certain. V was trimmed by 2 bases and J by 0 bases, leaving 8 bases between them. The CDR3 totals 15 residues. Germline values: CDR1 LNHDA, CDR2 SQIVND (reference sequence). CDR3 DNA: TGTGCCAGTAGTATAAAAGCTAGCTCCTACAATGAGCAGTTCTTC. This codes for CASSIKASSYNEQFF.

This chain connects TRBV5-4 to TRBJ1-5; 10 bases fit TRBD1. This CDR3 is 15 amino acids long. Unmatched junction bases numbered 7, after V lost 4 bases and J lost 6 bases. Per germline, CDR1 SGHNT and CDR2 YYREEE (reference sequence). In DNA, the CDR3 is TGTGCCAGCAGCCCCCCGCGGGACAGGGGTCAGCCCCAGCATTTT. It translates to CASSPPRDRGQPQHF. Together with reference TRBV5-4 and TRBJ1-5, the CDR3 gives the full variable domain: ETGVTQSPTHLIKTRGQQVTLRCSSQSGHNTVSWYQQALGQGPQFIFQYYREEENGRGNFPPRFSGLQFPNYSSELNVNALELDDSALYLCASSPPRDRGQPQHFGDGTRLSIL.

J is TRBJ1-5 and V is TRBV6-5, with TRBD1 matching 10 bases. This CDR3 region has 14 residues. Germline CDR1 is MNHEY and CDR2 is SVGAGI. The J segment lost 6 bases and the V segment lost 6 bases, leaving 5 bases of the junction unmatched. CDR3 DNA sequence: TGTGCCAGCAGCCAGGGACAGGGGACTCAGCCCCAGCATTTT. Its protein product is CASSQGQGTQPQHF.

The V call is TRBV9, the J call TRBJ2-3; D is perhaps TRBD2 (6 bases). The V gene lost 3 bases and the J gene lost 3 bases, with 14 bases spanning the gap. The CDR3 totals 15 residues. In germline, CDR1 is SGDLS, CDR2 YYNGEE. CDR3 nucleotides: TGTGCCAGCAGCGCCCATACGGGGGAAACAGATACGCAGTATTTT. This codes for CASSAHTGETDTQYF.

The chain links TRBV29-1 to TRBJ2-1; 13 nucleotides line up with TRBD2. Germline V CDR1 and CDR2: SQVTM, ANQGSEA. After removal of 4 bases from V and 4 bases from J, the junction contained 10 bases not matched to a gene. There are 17 residues in the CDR3. The CDR3 protein is CSVGDTSGRALYNEQFF. CDR3 coding DNA: TGCAGCGTTGGGGATACTAGCGGGAGGGCCCTTTACAATGAGCAGTTCTTC.

The V gene is TRBV5-6, the J gene TRBJ2-7, with D perhaps TRBD2 (6 bases). The CDR3 runs 15 residues. V dropped 4 bases and J dropped 4 bases, with 18 bases sitting between them. In germline, CDR1 is SGHDT, CDR2 YYEEEE. This CDR3 is CASSPMAGSQYEQYF. The CDR3 DNA reads TGTGCCAGCAGCCCTATGGCCGGGAGCCAGTACGAGCAGTACTTC.

CDR3 DNA sequence: TGTGCCAGCAGCCTAGGGACTCCGGGCGTCTCCGAGCAGTACTTC. This gives the protein CASSLGTPGVSEQYF. J is TRBJ2-7 and V is TRBV5-6; maybe TRBD2 (6 bases). Trimming cost V 4 bases and J 6 bases, with 20 bases left between them. CDR1 and CDR2 from the germline V gene are SGHDT and YYEEEE. The length of the CDR3 is 15 residues.

This chain joins TRBV30 and TRBJ2-7, with 9 bases that match TRBD2. The CDR3 length is 14 residues. Germline V gene sequence: CDR1 GTSNPN, CDR2 SVGIG (reference sequence). V lost 3 bases, J lost 6 bases, and 9 bases stayed unmatched. CDR3 in DNA: TGTGCCTGGAGCTTGGCGGGAGGGAGTGGCGAGCAGTACTTC. It translates to CAWSLAGGSGEQYF.

The chain couples TRBV7-3 to TRBJ2-7, with 8 bases lining up with TRBD1. Per germline, CDR1 SGHTA and CDR2 FQGTGA. V dropped 7 bases and J dropped 3; count of bases not matched to a gene: 11. The CDR3 has 15 amino acids. The CDR3 DNA reads TGTGCCAGCACCCCAGGGGGCCATCTTGGCTACGAGCAGTACTTC. Protein product: CASTPGGHLGYEQYF. Full variable domain (remainder filled in from reference TRBV7-3 and TRBJ2-7): GAGVSQTPSNKVTEKGKYVELRCDPISGHTALYWYRQSLGQGPEFLIYFQGTGAADDSGLPNDRFFAVRPEGSVSTLKIQRTERGDSAVYLCASTPGGHLGYEQYFGPGTRLTVT.

CDR3 sequence: CASRLGGEGNEQYF. The DNA of the CDR3 is TGTGCCAGTAGACTGGGCGGGGAAGGCAACGAGCAGTACTTC. The chain carries TRBV19 and TRBJ2-7; D perhaps matches TRBD2 (6 bases). This CDR3 has 14 residues. Germline V gene sequence: CDR1 LNHDA, CDR2 SQIVND (reference sequence). V lost 6 bases and J lost 5, with 17 bases in between. The full variable domain, rest sourced from reference TRBV19 and TRBJ2-7, is DGGITQSPKYLFRKEGQNVTLSCEQNLNHDAMYWYRQDPGQGLRLIYYSQIVNDFQKGDIAEGYSVSREKKESFPLTVTSAQKNPTAFYLCASRLGGEGNEQYFGPGTRLTVT.

V gene TRBV18 combines with J gene TRBJ2-3; D may be TRBD2 (6 bases). This CDR3 contains 19 residues. Germline V gene data show CDR1 as KGHSH and CDR2 as LQKENI. The V gene lost 2 bases and the J gene lost 0 bases, with 21 bases spanning the gap. The CDR3 region is CASSPDQAGELASTDTQYF. CDR3 nucleotides: TGTGCCAGCTCACCAGACCAGGCGGGCGAACTAGCCAGCACAGATACGCAGTATTTT.

The chain combines TRBV2 with TRBJ1-1, with 7 bases fitting TRBD1. V lost 7 bases and J lost 3; bases outside the gene matches: 5. This CDR3 spans 13 amino acids. The germline V gene encodes CDR1 SNHLY and CDR2 FYNNEI. CDR3 region: CASTYDRDTEAFF. The DNA for the CDR3 is TGTGCCAGCACCTACGACAGGGACACTGAAGCTTTCTTT.

Only a few counts were recorded for this clone. This chain links TRBV2 with TRBJ2-4; tentatively, D is TRBD1 (6 bases). The CDR3 consists of 15 residues. Trimming removed 3 bases from V and 0 bases from J, with 9 bases in between. The germline gives CDR1 SNHLY, CDR2 FYNNEI. The CDR3 protein is CASSEGTLAKNIQYF. The DNA for the CDR3 is TGTGCCAGCAGTGAGGGGACATTAGCCAAAAACATTCAGTACTTC.

V gene TRBV5-5 combines with J gene TRBJ1-5, with 7 bases identical to TRBD1. The CDR3 totals 14 residues. Germline CDR1 SGHKS, CDR2 YYEKEE (reference sequence). The V and J ends lost 0 bases and 7 bases, in that order; junction bases with no gene match: 4. The CDR3 DNA reads as TGTGCCAGCAGCTTGGCAGGGGGTGTACAGCCCCAGCATTTT. It encodes CASSLAGGVQPQHF.

The chain joins TRBV3-1 (or the pseudogene TRBV3-2) to TRBJ1-1; perhaps TRBD1 as D (5 bases). Trimming shortened V by 2 bases and J by 12 bases, and 13 bases separated the two germline ends. This CDR3 spans 12 amino acids. Germline lookup yields CDR1 LGHDT and CDR2 YNNKEL (reference sequence). The DNA for the CDR3 is TGTGCCAGCAGCCAATTAGGAAGGGGTCCTTTCTTT. It specifies CASSQLGRGPFF.

The rearrangement links TRBV19 to TRBJ1-1, with 7 bases fitting TRBD1. The V and J ends lost 5 bases and 1 base, in that order; junction bases with no gene match: 7. Germline CDR1 and CDR2: LNHDA and SQIVND (reference sequence). The CDR3 contains 15 residues. The CDR3 bases are TGTGCCAGTAGTGCGACAGGGATCGGGAACACTGAAGCTTTCTTT. Its protein product is CASSATGIGNTEAFF. The whole variable domain, remainder taken from reference TRBV19 and TRBJ1-1, is DGGITQSPKYLFRKEGQNVTLSCEQNLNHDAMYWYRQDPGQGLRLIYYSQIVNDFQKGDIAEGYSVSREKKESFPLTVTSAQKNPTAFYLCASSATGIGNTEAFFGQGTRLTVV.